Sequencing of this T cell receptor beta chain was carried out in a study of pediatric ulcerative colitis. Assay: immunoSEQ multiplex PCR; the TCRdb copy retains only in-frame clones and omits some. The sample records about 36,000 clones, more than 70% being singletons. Rectal tissue came from one to two pinch biopsies taken at colonoscopy. J lost 5 bases, V lost 4 bases, and 16 bases had no gene match. Germline loops: CDR1 KGHSH, CDR2 LQKENI. This CDR3 is 17 amino acids long. The rearrangement uses TRBV18 and TRBJ2-7; 8 nucleotides align to TRBD2. This TCR was recovered from a boy younger than 18 with moderate ulcerative colitis. The source material was gut tissue. As DNA, the CDR3 is TGTGCCAGCTCACAATACTTCGAGCCGGGACTAGAGGACGAGCAGTACTTC. Translated, it gives CASSQYFEPGLEDEQYF.